The present T cell receptor beta chain was sequenced within a study of CD8 T cells in Susac syndrome. General study points: The relatively small number of individuals in the TCR sequencing and HLA analysis was acknowledged by the study.

It was treatment-naive patients with stable or active relapsing-remitting disease who made up the multiple sclerosis controls. TEMRA cells were FACS-enriched, unlike CD8+ and CD4+ T cells, which were negatively isolated. In regard to this clonotype: Antigen: not known.

About 0.5 to 1 ug RNA was reverse transcribed with random hexamers. The method of amplification for TCR beta CDR3 was immunoSEQ multiplex PCR, covering 54 Vbeta and 13 Jbeta. TCRdb itself ran the immunoSEQ multiplex PCR reads through MiXCR, one entry per CDR3 protein. The data show roughly 400,000 distinct CDR3 sequences, approximately 85% seen once. Germline CDR1 and CDR2: SGHDT and YYEEEE. The V gene end was trimmed by 3 bases and the J gene end by 4 bases; junction bases not matched to a gene: 7. The CDR3 loop spans 15 amino acids. Input material: CD8+ T cells from PBMCs. The J gene is TRBJ1-2, the V gene TRBV5-6; TRBD1 matches 9 bases. This clonotype was obtained from a human donor with multiple sclerosis. The CDR3 DNA sequence: TGTGCCAGCAGCTCTGCCGGGACAGGGTCCTATGGCTACACCTTC. Translating it yields CASSSAGTGSYGYTF.